These 13 T cell receptor beta chains were sequenced from one sample in a study of identical twins. TCRdb itself ran the 5' RACE reads through MiXCR, one entry per CDR3 protein. The sample records 250,000 or so distinct CDR3 sequences, roughly 8.7% being singletons. This sample also appeared in a second study, on yellow fever vaccine responses in identical twins.

The sample comprised CD8+ T cells sorted from blood. The receptors here all came from a woman younger than 35 in good health.

This clonotype was recorded many times. The chain carries TRBV10-2 and TRBJ2-2, with TRBD1 matching over 9 bases. This CDR3 has 13 amino acids. V gave up 8 bases and J gave up 7 bases; unmatched junction bases: 5. Per the germline V gene, CDR1 is WSHSY and CDR2 is SAAADI. The CDR3 here is CASSGTGIGELFF. The CDR3 DNA sequence: TGCGCCAGCTCCGGGACAGGGATCGGGGAGCTGTTTTTT.

V is TRBV7-9 and J is TRBJ1-4; 12 bases are shared with TRBD1. The CDR3 is 17 amino acids. Germline trimming cut 5 bases from V and 5 bases from J; bases unmatched to any gene: 9. CDR1 and CDR2 (germline): SEHNR, FQNEAQ (reference sequence). The CDR3 DNA is TGTGCCAGCAGCAGCCCGGGACAGGGGGCGCAGAATGAAAAACTGTTTTTT. This translates into CASSSPGQGAQNEKLFF.

The chain recombines TRBV2 with TRBJ2-7; D is uncertain. The CDR3 extends over 12 amino acids. Trimming took off 3 bases at V and 3 bases at J, with 6 bases between the two ends. Germline V gene lookup returns CDR1 SNHLY and CDR2 FYNNEI. The CDR3 nucleotides are TGTGCCAGCAGTGATCCCTACTACGAGCAGTACTTC. It codes for CASSDPYYEQYF. The full variable domain, in which reference TRBV2 and TRBJ2-7 provide the parts outside the CDR3, is EPEVTQTPSHQVTQMGQEVILRCVPISNHLYFYWYRQILGQKVEFLVSFYNNEISEKSEIFDDQFSVERPDGSNFTLKIRSTKLEDSAMYFCASSDPYYEQYFGPGTRLTVT.

In this sample, this clonotype turned up many times. The J gene is TRBJ2-7, the V gene TRBV4-3; a possible D gene is TRBD2 (7 bases). The germline V gene encodes CDR1 LGHNA and CDR2 YSLEER. Trimming removed 0 bases at V and 2 bases at J, with 17 bases between. The CDR3 has 17 residues. CDR3 DNA sequence: TGCGCCAGCAGCCAAGAGGTTTTAGGGGGGGGACCCTACGAGCAGTACTTC. As protein: CASSQEVLGGGPYEQYF.

The genes are TRBV20-1 and TRBJ2-1; 7 nucleotides agree with TRBD1. The CDR3 covers 15 residues. Germline CDR1 reads DFQATT; CDR2 reads SNEGSKA (reference sequence). V was pared by 3 bases and J by 3 bases, with 8 bases of the junction left unmatched. CDR3 sequence: CSASGTVGDYNEQFF. The CDR3 nucleotides read TGCAGTGCTAGCGGGACAGTGGGTGACTACAATGAGCAGTTCTTC.

This clonotype has ten or more counts. The chain is built from TRBV29-1 and TRBJ2-7; TRBD1 aligns across 7 bases. The length of the CDR3 is 15 residues. Losses at the gene ends were 3 bases for V and 3 bases for J; bases not matched to a gene: 11. Per germline, CDR1 SQVTM and CDR2 ANQGSEA. This CDR3 reads CSVERSQTGCYEQYF. The CDR3 bases are TGCAGCGTTGAGAGGTCCCAGACAGGGTGCTACGAGCAGTACTTC.

The rearrangement joins TRBV12-3 or TRBV12-4 to TRBJ2-6, with TRBD1 as a possible D gene (6 bases). V lost 11 bases, J lost 0 bases, and 26 bases lay in between. The CDR3 is 19 residues long. The CDR3 reads CALSLSSQGLDSGANVLTF. DNA for the CDR3: TGTGCCCTCAGTTTATCCTCTCAGGGGCTTGACTCTGGGGCCAACGTCCTGACTTTC.

This chain uses TRBV29-1 with TRBJ2-2; D gene ambiguous. CDR1 and CDR2 from the germline V gene are SQVTM and ANQGSEA. V lost 6 bases and J lost 6, with 11 bases in between. The CDR3 runs to 12 residues. This CDR3 reads CSVRLAAGELFF. Written as DNA, the CDR3 is TGCAGCGTCAGACTGGCGGCCGGGGAGCTGTTTTTT.

This clonotype was counted between two and nine times. The chain uses TRBV7-2 and TRBJ2-7, with a tentative D call TRBD2 (7 bases). This CDR3 comprises 17 residues. V was trimmed by 4 bases and J by 1 base, leaving 20 bases between them. From germline, CDR1 is SGHTA and CDR2 FQGNSA. This CDR3 is CASSWGLGAGVSYEQYF. The CDR3 DNA sequence: TGTGCCAGCAGCTGGGGGCTCGGGGCGGGAGTATCCTACGAGCAGTACTTC.

The CDR3 reads CASSFYGSLEETQYF. CDR3 coding DNA: TGCGCCAGCAGCTTTTACGGATCCTTAGAAGAGACCCAGTACTTC. V gene TRBV5-1 combines with J gene TRBJ2-5; no firm D call. V dropped 2 bases and J dropped 3 bases, with 14 bases sitting between them. There are 15 residues in the CDR3. Germline-derived CDR1 and CDR2 are SGHRS and YFSETQ.

The chain employs TRBV18 and TRBJ2-1; TRBD1 matches 7 bases. The CDR3 runs 15 residues. V was pared by 4 bases and J by 2 bases, with 5 bases of the junction left unmatched. The germline V gene has CDR1 KGHSH and CDR2 LQKENI. The DNA of the CDR3 is TGTGCCAGCTCACGAGACAGGGTCCCCTACAATGAGCAGTTCTTC. Encoded protein: CASSRDRVPYNEQFF.

The chain links TRBV5-1 to TRBJ1-1; D may be TRBD1 (6 bases). V lost 3 bases and J 4 bases, leaving 10 bases between the germline ends. Germline V gives CDR1 SGHRS, CDR2 YFSETQ. There are 13 residues in the CDR3. Here the CDR3 reads CASSSQGATEAFF. The CDR3, as DNA: TGCGCCAGCAGCTCACAGGGAGCCACTGAAGCTTTCTTT.

The genes are TRBV20-1 and TRBJ2-7; 7 bases align to TRBD2. The CDR3 contains 15 residues. Per germline, CDR1 DFQATT and CDR2 SNEGSKA (reference sequence). Germline trimming cut 0 bases from V and 2 bases from J; bases unmatched to any gene: 7. CDR3 bases: TGCAGTGCTAGAGATCGGTCCAGCGGGACCTACGAGCAGTACTTC. Residues: CSARDRSSGTYEQYF.